Each of the 16 T cell receptor beta chains below was sequenced from the same sample in a study of CD8 T cells in ankylosing spondylitis (dated by TCRdb to about 2017). Beyond this particular receptor, the publication reports: A TCR beta motif made up of seven or eight highly homologous amino acid variants appeared to be characteristic of blood from ankylosing spondylitis patients.

Library preparation employed 5' RACE. The reads were generated on an Illumina HiSeq 2500. Clones were called with MiXCR by TCRdb after fastp trimmed the public reads at Q25, and only in-frame beta chains were retained. Here each entry gathers all rows of one CDR3 protein and keeps the most common genes and DNA. The table for this sample lists over 200,000 distinct CDR3 sequences; about 17% of them were counted only once. The top ten clones comprise about 42% of the sample. Antigen specificity for these receptors is unknown. The sequencing input was blood, either unsorted or a sorted T cell fraction (not recorded which). These receptors came from a male donor with ankylosing spondylitis.

The gene calls are TRBV4-1 and TRBJ2-7; D ambiguous. V lost 1 base, J lost 2 bases, and 9 bases lay in between. Germline V lookup: CDR1 MGHRA, CDR2 YSYEKL. This CDR3 is 14 amino acids long. CDR3 in amino acids: CASSQGGGTYEQYF. DNA for the CDR3: TGCGCCAGCAGCCAAGGCGGCGGTACCTACGAGCAGTACTTC.

This clonotype was counted a few times. The chain recombines TRBV25-1 with TRBJ2-7; possible D gene TRBD2, 6 bases. Germline V lookup: CDR1 MGHDK, CDR2 SYGVNS. The V gene lost 0 bases and the J gene lost 3 bases, with 9 bases spanning the gap. The CDR3 is 14 amino acids. CDR3 sequence reads: CASSEYPRGYEQYF. CDR3 DNA: TGTGCCAGCAGTGAATATCCGCGGGGCTACGAGCAGTACTTC.

This clonotype was observed many times. J is TRBJ2-7 and V is TRBV9; tentative D call: TRBD1 (5 bases). The germline CDR1 and CDR2 sequences are SGDLS and YYNGEE. The V gene lost 4 bases and the J gene lost 2 bases, with 10 bases spanning the gap. The CDR3 sequence is 13 residues long. The CDR3 loop is CASSPGHPYEQYF. CDR3 sequence (DNA): TGTGCCAGCAGCCCCGGACATCCCTACGAGCAGTACTTC.

The V and J genes are TRBV4-3 and TRBJ2-1; the D gene is possibly TRBD2 (5 bases). From germline, CDR1 is LGHNA and CDR2 YSLEER. The length of the CDR3 is 14 residues. V was cut by 4 bases and J by 9 bases, with 16 bases left in between. The CDR3 region has the DNA TGCGCCAGCAGCCCTTTGCCCAGCGGCGGTGAGCAGTTCTTC. Its protein product is CASSPLPSGGEQFF.

This clonotype was seen repeatedly, ten times or more. This rearrangement joins TRBV12-3 or TRBV12-4 to TRBJ2-5; the match to TRBD2 covers 11 bases. V was clipped by 5 bases and J by 2 bases; unmatched bases: 4. The CDR3 is made up of 15 amino acids. CDR3: CASSPGTSGQETQYF. The CDR3 DNA reads TGTGCCAGCAGTCCCGGGACTAGCGGACAAGAGACCCAGTACTTC.

This rearrangement joins TRBV21-1 to TRBJ2-2; the DNA was not compared with TRBD2, the D call given in the table. TRBV21-1 is described as a pseudogene. The CDR3 loop spans 17 amino acids. In nucleotides, the CDR3 is TGTGCCAGCAGCAGGATGGGGCTAGCGGGCTACACCGGGGAGCTGTTTTTT. Protein sequence: CASSRMGLAGYTGELFF.

This clonotype was seen a handful of times. The V call is TRBV12-5, the J call TRBJ2-7; D is ambiguous. Trimming removed 5 bases from V and 3 bases from J, with 5 bases in between. CDR3 length equals 11 residues. Germline assignment: CDR1 LGHNT and CDR2 FRNRAP. The chain's CDR3 is CASGNNYEQYF. As DNA, the CDR3 is TGTGCTAGTGGTAATAACTACGAGCAGTACTTC.

The rearrangement joins TRBV27 to TRBJ2-2; D call uncertain. Germline V gene lookup returns CDR1 MNHEY and CDR2 SMNVEV (reference sequence). CDR3 length: 14 amino acids. Trimming cost V 8 bases and J 2 bases, with 12 bases left between them. DNA for the CDR3: TGTGCCAGCGGAAGTTCGACTAACACCGGGGAGCTGTTTTTT. As protein: CASGSSTNTGELFF.

This clonotype occurred a few times. The rearrangement uses TRBV6-2 or TRBV6-3 and TRBJ2-1; the match to TRBD2 covers 12 bases. V shed 2 bases, J shed 2 bases, and the junction held 4 bases outside the gene matches. Germline-derived CDR1 and CDR2 are MNHEY and SVGEGT. The CDR3 contains 17 residues. CDR3 coding DNA: TGTGCCAGCAGTTACGAAACTAGCGGGGGGACCTACAATGAGCAGTTCTTC. This gives the protein CASSYETSGGTYNEQFF.

The sample holds a few counts of this clonotype. The chain combines TRBV7-8 with TRBJ1-2; D is unclear. Per germline, CDR1 SGHVS and CDR2 FQNEAQ. The CDR3 has 16 amino acids. The V end was cut by 1 base, the J end by 4 bases, with 16 bases between. The chain's CDR3 is CASSLVPQTTSYGYTF. CDR3 sequence (DNA): TGTGCCAGCAGCTTAGTTCCCCAGACAACCTCCTATGGCTACACCTTC.

This clonotype was seen ten or more times. V and J are TRBV10-3 and TRBJ2-7; D gene ambiguous. The V end was cut by 4 bases, the J end by 3 bases, with 10 bases between. CDR3 length: 13 residues. The germline V gene has CDR1 ENHRY and CDR2 SYGVKD. The CDR3 spells CAISGETGYEQYF. CDR3 bases: TGTGCCATCAGTGGAGAGACTGGCTACGAGCAGTACTTC.

This clonotype was counted only a few times. The rearrangement joins TRBV7-9 to TRBJ1-6; no reliable D call. V lost 0 bases to trimming and J lost 4 bases, with 7 bases between them. There are 15 residues in the CDR3. Germline loops: CDR1 SEHNR, CDR2 FQNEAQ (reference sequence). The CDR3 spells CASSLAVGYNSPLHF. The CDR3 coding sequence is TGTGCCAGCAGCTTAGCCGTAGGGTATAATTCACCCCTCCACTTT.

The chain employs TRBV7-9 and TRBJ2-1; 11 bases are a match to TRBD2. The CDR3 has 15 amino acids. Germline CDR1 and CDR2: SEHNR and FQNEAQ (reference sequence). Germline trimming cut 5 bases from V and 12 bases from J; bases unmatched to any gene: 12. The CDR3 nucleotides read TGTGCCAGCAGCCCCTCCGGGACTAGCGGAGGGGTGCAGTTCTTC. Its translation is CASSPSGTSGGVQFF.

This clonotype was detected only a few times. The genes are TRBV10-2 and TRBJ2-7; D ambiguous. The CDR3 spans 14 residues. Germline V lookup: CDR1 WSHSY, CDR2 SAAADI. V was cut by 0 bases and J by 2 bases, with 8 bases left in between. The CDR3 sequence is CASSESGYPYEQYF. Written as DNA, the CDR3 is TGCGCCAGCAGTGAGTCAGGATACCCCTACGAGCAGTACTTC.

This clonotype was detected a few times. This chain uses TRBV7-8 with TRBJ1-1; TRBD1 matches at 8 bases. J was trimmed by 7 bases and V by 1 base; bases with no gene match: 8. The CDR3 totals 15 residues. CDR1 is SGHVS and CDR2 is FQNEAQ in the germline V gene. The DNA of the CDR3 is TGTGCCAGCAGCTTAGGTACTGGGACAGGACGTGAAGCTTTCTTT. Translating it yields CASSLGTGTGREAFF.

The gene calls are TRBV11-1 and TRBJ2-1; 11 bases align to TRBD2. CDR1 and CDR2 from the germline V gene are SGHAT and FQDESV (reference sequence). Losses at the gene ends were 1 base for V and 2 bases for J; bases not matched to a gene: 10. This CDR3 comprises 19 residues. For the CDR3, the DNA is TGTGCCAGCAGCTTAGACCCGGGACTAGCGGACACAGCCTACAATGAGCAGTTCTTC. Amino acid sequence: CASSLDPGLADTAYNEQFF.